This is a list of T cell receptor beta chains from one sample in a study of shared clonotypes between healthy human individuals. Sequenced by immunoSEQ multiplex PCR; TCRdb stores in-frame clones only, minus some. Among roughly 660,000 clones listed, 90% were seen once. The specimen sequenced was memory CD8+ T cells from PBMCs. The receptors were sampled from a young man in good health. Some clones in this sample may be carry-over from other donors' samples. The CDR3 runs from the conserved cysteine through the conserved F or W. The D gene is left open where the match is weak. Clone size is shown for a subset of rows, as once, few, many or a class of expanded clone.

NA,NA,TRBJ2-7,TRBV28,CASSAGRAPSYEQYF,TGTGCCAGCAGCGCGGGCAGGGCCCCCTCCTACGAGCAGTACTTC
NA,NA,TRBJ1-4,TRBV19,CATQPGRGNEKLFF,TGTGCCACGCAACCGGGACGTGGGAATGAAAAACTGTTTTTT
NA,NA,TRBJ1-2,TRBV4-1,CASSQERGTLTNYGYTF,TGCGCCAGCAGCCAAGAACGCGGGACACTGACTAACTATGGCTACACCTTC
NA,NA,TRBJ1-2,TRBV27,CASSPRQALVVKDYGYTF,TGTGCCAGCAGTCCTCGACAGGCTTTAGTAGTAAAGGACTATGGCTACACCTTC
NA,NA,TRBJ1-1,TRBV6-5,CASGPAGAFF,TGTGCCAGCGGTCCTGCGGGAGCTTTCTTT
NA,NA,TRBJ2-6,TRBV7-9,CASSRQVPSGANVLTF,TGTGCCAGCAGTAGACAGGTCCCCTCTGGGGCCAACGTCCTGACTTTC
NA,NA,TRBJ1-4,TRBV7-9,CASSLVEGVHEKLFF,TGTGCCAGCAGCTTAGTGGAAGGGGTTCATGAAAAACTGTTTTTT
NA,TRBD1,TRBJ1-1,TRBV10-3,CAISELLRQGMAEAFF,TGTGCCATCAGTGAGCTTCTGCGACAGGGGATGGCTGAAGCTTTCTTT
NA,TRBD1,TRBJ1-3,TRBV6-1,CASRTTGGLDTIYF,TGTGCCAGCAGGACGACAGGGGGCCTAGACACCATATATTTT
once,TRBD2,TRBJ2-6,TRBV7-2,CASSSPGLAAPQWANVLTF,TGTGCCAGCAGCTCACCGGGACTAGCGGCTCCGCAGTGGGCCAACGTCCTGACTTTC
once,NA,TRBJ2-2,TRBV7-8,CASSLPSVAGTGELFF,TGTGCCAGCAGCTTACCCTCGGTGGCGGGCACCGGGGAGCTGTTTTTT
NA,NA,TRBJ2-1,TRBV5-1,CASSPSGPPNEQFF,TGCGCCAGCAGCCCTTCGGGACCGCCCAATGAGCAGTTCTTC
once,NA,TRBJ2-1,TRBV5-5,CASPGGEQFF,TGTGCCAGCCCTGGGGGTGAGCAGTTCTTC
NA,NA,TRBJ2-3,TRBV27,CASSLWTNTDTQYF,TGTGCCAGCAGTTTATGGACTAACACAGATACGCAGTATTTT
NA,NA,TRBJ2-1,TRBV7-6,CASSLAPPQKLYNEQFF,TGTGCCAGCAGCTTAGCCCCACCCCAGAAACTTTACAATGAGCAGTTCTTC
NA,NA,TRBJ2-5,TRBV7-3,CASSLNPRETQYF,TGTGCCAGCAGCTTAAACCCCCGGGAGACCCAGTACTTC
once,TRBD2,TRBJ2-7,TRBV5-1,CASSVAGGRDYEQYF,TGCGCCAGCAGCGTGGCGGGAGGGCGGGACTACGAGCAGTACTTC
NA,NA,TRBJ2-7,TRBV10-3,CAIRTGAPGEQYF,TGTGCCATCAGGACGGGGGCGCCTGGCGAGCAGTACTTC
NA,TRBD2,TRBJ2-2,TRBV30,CATDSVAGLGAGELFF,TGTGCCACCGATTCGGTAGCGGGCCTTGGCGCCGGGGAGCTGTTTTTT
NA,NA,TRBJ2-3,TRBV5-4,CASSPRLADGTADTQYF,TGTGCCAGCAGCCCCCGCTTGGCGGACGGTACGGCAGATACGCAGTATTTT
NA,NA,TRBJ2-5,TRBV7-8,CASRRRTNQETRYF,TGTGCCAGCAGAAGAAGGACTAACCAAGAGACCCGGTACTTC
NA,NA,TRBJ1-1,TRBV6-5,CASTPGGEAFF,TGTGCCAGCACCCCGGGGGGAGAAGCTTTCTTT
NA,NA,TRBJ1-1,TRBV5-1,CASGDRPNTEAFF,TGCGCCAGCGGCGACAGGCCGAACACTGAAGCTTTCTTT
NA,TRBD2,TRBJ2-7,TRBV14,CASSPVAGVTYEQYF,TGTGCCAGCAGCCCCGTAGCGGGAGTAACCTACGAGCAGTACTTC
NA,TRBD2,TRBJ2-5,TRBV7-9,CASSFQWEGRETQYF,TGTGCCAGCAGCTTCCAGTGGGAGGGCCGGGAGACCCAGTACTTC
NA,NA,TRBJ2-3,TRBV27,CASSLLGDGGVDTQYF,TGTGCCAGCAGTTTATTGGGGGACGGTGGTGTAGATACGCAGTATTTT
NA,NA,TRBJ2-5,TRBV7-9,CASSLAVGRRETQYF,TGTGCCAGCAGCTTAGCGGTTGGGCGTCGGGAGACCCAGTACTTC